These 15 T cell receptor beta chains were all obtained from the same sample, sequenced in a study of T cells after yellow fever vaccination. TCRdb fed the 5' RACE reads into MiXCR, producing one record per CDR3 protein. The repertoire holds approximately 550,000 distinct CDR3 sequences, with roughly a fifth as singletons. This material consisted of PBMCs, taken 15 days after the yellow fever booster vaccination. The receptors derive from a young man who received the YFV17D yellow fever vaccine.

This clonotype was observed a handful of times. The chain links TRBV5-5 to TRBJ2-1; D might be TRBD2 (6 bases). The CDR3 totals 16 residues. Germline CDR1 is SGHKS and CDR2 is YYEKEE (reference sequence). V was clipped by 4 bases and J by 0 bases, with 14 bases between them. In nucleotides, the CDR3 is TGTGCCAGCAGCCCGGAGGTCGGGAGCTCCTACAATGAGCAGTTCTTC. It yields the protein CASSPEVGSSYNEQFF.

This clonotype was detected only a few times. The V gene is TRBV12-3 or TRBV12-4, the J gene TRBJ2-2; TRBD2 is a possible D gene (6 bases). V was pared by 2 bases and J by 8 bases, with 12 bases between. The CDR3 length is 14 residues. The CDR3 region has the DNA TGTGCCAGCAGTTTAAAGAGCGGAGGGGGGGAGCTGTTTTTT. It codes for CASSLKSGGGELFF.

The V gene is TRBV19, the J gene TRBJ2-2, with 7 positions matching TRBD2. The CDR3 runs to 14 residues. J lost 5 bases, V lost 3 bases, and 3 bases had no gene match. CDR1 and CDR2 from the germline V gene are LNHDA and SQIVND (reference sequence). The CDR3 DNA reads as TGTGCCAGTAGTATGGGGACTACAACCGGGGAGCTGTTTTTT. It is translated as CASSMGTTTGELFF.

This clonotype has a count of ten or more. The V gene is TRBV12-3 or TRBV12-4, the J gene TRBJ2-1, with D unclear. The CDR3 extends over 13 amino acids. The ends were cut back, 2 bases at V and 3 bases at J, with 5 bases in the middle. The CDR3 sequence: CASSLNGYNEQFF. For the CDR3, the DNA is TGTGCCAGCAGTTTAAACGGCTACAATGAGCAGTTCTTC.

The chain combines TRBV7-2 with TRBJ2-7; 10 bases align to TRBD1. CDR1 and CDR2 from the germline V gene are SGHTA and FQGNSA. Trimming took 6 bases from V and 5 from J; bases not matched to a gene: 10. The CDR3 length is 15 residues. In nucleotides, the CDR3 is TGTGCCAGCAGGTTAACCGGGACAGGGGCTAACGAGCAGTACTTC. Its translation is CASRLTGTGANEQYF.

The chain carries TRBV20-1 and TRBJ2-5, with a tentative D call TRBD1 (5 bases). Germline-derived CDR1 and CDR2 are DFQATT and SNEGSKA (reference sequence). The CDR3 is 13 amino acids. Deletions cut 6 bases from V and 4 bases from J, with 15 bases between. The chain's CDR3 is CSAGKGRRETQYF. As DNA, the CDR3 is TGCAGTGCCGGAAAGGGGCGCCGAGAGACCCAGTACTTC.

This clonotype was counted ten times or more. J is TRBJ1-2 and V is TRBV15, with 10 nucleotides matching TRBD1. The V gene end was trimmed by 6 bases and the J gene end by 1 base; junction bases not matched to a gene: 2. Germline V gene data show CDR1 as LNHNV and CDR2 as YYDKDF (reference sequence). The CDR3 loop spans 14 amino acids. This CDR3 is CATRGTGDNYGYTF. The CDR3 coding sequence is TGTGCCACCAGGGGGACAGGGGATAACTATGGCTACACCTTC.

At least ten counts were recorded for this clonotype. The chain couples TRBV27 to TRBJ2-5; unclear D gene. Germline values: CDR1 MNHEY, CDR2 SMNVEV (reference sequence). Trimming stripped 1 base from V and 2 bases from J, with 5 bases between. The CDR3 sequence is 13 residues long. For the CDR3, the DNA is TGTGCCAGCAGTTTATACGGTCAAGAGACCCAGTACTTC. Amino acids: CASSLYGQETQYF.

The genes are TRBV19 and TRBJ2-1, with TRBD2 identical over 7 bases. J gave up 0 bases and V 1 base, and 0 bases lay outside the gene matches. The length of the CDR3 is 15 residues. Per germline, CDR1 LNHDA and CDR2 SQIVND (reference sequence). The DNA for the CDR3 is TGTGCCAGTAGTATAGGACTAGCCTCCTACAATGAGCAGTTCTTC. Its translation is CASSIGLASYNEQFF.

This rearrangement joins TRBV6-1 to TRBJ2-1; 10 bases agree with TRBD2. Germline V lookup: CDR1 MNHNS, CDR2 SASEGT. CDR3 size: 14 residues. V was clipped by 10 bases and J by 5 bases; unmatched bases: 8. CDR3 DNA sequence: TGTGCCACCGGCGGACTAGCGGATAACAATGAGCAGTTCTTC. Residues: CATGGLADNNEQFF.

A few counts support this clonotype. V and J are TRBV11-1 and TRBJ2-5; 12 positions match TRBD2. This CDR3 has 15 amino acids. V lost 3 bases and J lost 4; bases outside the gene matches: 3. CDR1 SGHAT and CDR2 FQDESV come from the germline V gene (reference sequence). The CDR3, as DNA: TGTGCCAGCAGCTTGACTAGCGGGAGCGTAGAGACCCAGTACTTC. Translated: CASSLTSGSVETQYF.

In this sample, this clonotype turned up a few times. In DNA, the CDR3 is TGTGCCAGCAGCTTAAAGTGGATCTCCTACGAGCAGTACTTC. Encoded protein: CASSLKWISYEQYF. V gene TRBV11-2 combines with J gene TRBJ2-7; D gene ambiguous. V gave up 2 bases and J gave up 0 bases, with 8 bases separating them. The CDR3 runs 14 residues. Germline CDR1 is SGHAT and CDR2 is FQNNGV.

The V call is TRBV25-1, the J call TRBJ2-1; 11 nucleotides align to TRBD2. The length of the CDR3 is 13 residues. With 3 bases clipped from V and 15 bases from J, the junction kept 7 bases outside the gene matches. Germline loops: CDR1 MGHDK, CDR2 SYGVNS. The CDR3 nucleotides are TGTGCCAGCAGTGAGGGACTAGCGGTGTCCCTGTTCTTC. Protein sequence: CASSEGLAVSLFF.

The rearrangement uses TRBV5-4 and TRBJ2-2; perhaps TRBD2 as D (6 bases). CDR3 length equals 13 residues. Trimming removed 5 bases from V and 6 bases from J, with 11 bases in between. Germline CDR1 is SGHNT and CDR2 is YYREEE (reference sequence). The CDR3 spells CASREGTAGELFF. For the CDR3, the DNA is TGTGCCAGCAGAGAGGGGACTGCCGGGGAGCTGTTTTTT.

The rearrangement uses TRBV7-2 and TRBJ2-1; the match to TRBD2 covers 13 bases. The junction had 4 bases not matched to a gene; V was cut back by 5 bases and J by 3 bases. The CDR3 extends over 16 amino acids. CDR1 is SGHTA, CDR2 FQGNSA, per germline. CDR3 coding DNA: TGTGCCAGCAGCAGACTAGCGGGAGGCCACTACAATGAGCAGTTCTTC. Amino acid sequence: CASSRLAGGHYNEQFF.